This TCR beta chain was captured by sequencing in a study of blood T cell repertoires in COVID-19. Background on the study: Whether acute or convalescent, the COVID-19 samples came from the United States, Italy and Spain. T cells, B-cell-depleted T cells, or PBMCs supplied cDNA or gDNA.

CDR3 length: 16 amino acids. V gave up 10 bases and J gave up 0 bases, with 21 bases separating them. From germline, CDR1 is LGHDT and CDR2 YNNKEL (reference sequence). The age range of participants was 18 to 89 years, with residence in roughly 25 US areas. In the study's own analysis: Amplifying reference gene primers gave estimates of nucleated cell counts. Profiling relied on immunoSEQ multiplex PCR, and the TCRdb table lists in-frame clones only, not all of them. For V, J and clone size, that table is used; D and trimming come from the DNA. The sample lists about 400,000 clones, roughly 86% occurring once.

Sequencing was performed on PBMCs or T cells enriched from blood (not recorded which). The rearrangement joins TRBV3-1 (or the pseudogene TRBV3-2) to TRBJ1-2; possible D gene TRBD1, 5 bases. This TCR was recovered from a woman aged 40 to 55 with acute COVID-19. In DNA, the CDR3 is TGTGCCACTCGGGGGGAAAAGTATGCGGCTAACTATGGCTACACCTTC. Amino acids: CATRGEKYAANYGYTF.